This entry describes one T cell receptor (beta chain). The antigen is unknown. All donors participated as healthy donors of bone marrow. V shed 0 bases and J shed 1 base, with 11 bases lying between them. This CDR3 is 15 amino acids long. Germline lookup yields CDR1 SGDLS and CDR2 YYNGEE. The PCR had 60 Vbeta and 13 Jbeta primers. Measured with immunoSEQ multiplex PCR; TCRdb has only the in-frame clones, and not every one. Of about 160,000 clones detected, approximately 74% appear once; the ten largest clones hold under 3.5%. This entry comes from a study of cytomegalovirus exposure and HLA in healthy donors. Regarding the study as a whole: Later on, a genetic analysis was performed. It linked a missense variant in DCLRE1C with V- and J-gene trimming of TCR beta. Sequence variants that were highly shared formed a cluster that was likely a sequencing artifact.

Sequenced sample: PBMCs. This receptor was obtained from a young woman in good health and CMV-seronegative. The V call is TRBV9, the J call TRBJ2-7; D might be TRBD1 (6 bases). The CDR3 sequence: CASSVAAGVSYEQYF. DNA for the CDR3: TGTGCCAGCAGCGTAGCAGCAGGGGTTTCCTACGAGCAGTACTTC. Full variable domain (outside the CDR3, taken from reference TRBV9 and TRBJ2-7): DSGVTQTPKHLITATGQRVTLRCSPRSGDLSVYWYQQSLDQGLQFLIQYYNGEERAKGNILERFSAQQFPDLHSELNLSSLELGDSALYFCASSVAAGVSYEQYFGPGTRLTVT.